What follows are 32 T cell receptor beta chains derived from one specimen sequenced in a study of lymphopenia after photon versus proton radiotherapy. Some clones are missing from TCRdb's copy, which holds only in-frame ones; the method was immunoSEQ multiplex PCR. The profile shows about 35,000 clones, more than 85% of them singletons. Sequencing used peripheral blood, obtained from a patient treated with photon-based radiotherapy. All receptors derive from a man between 60 and 75 years old with cholangiocarcinoma.

V is TRBV18 and J is TRBJ2-7, with 9 bases matching TRBD1. From germline, CDR1 is KGHSH and CDR2 LQKENI. V gave up 6 bases and J gave up 5 bases; unmatched junction bases: 8. The CDR3 length is 14 residues. The CDR3 spells CASSQQGAQDEQYF. The DNA for the CDR3 is TGTGCCAGCTCCCAACAGGGGGCGCAGGACGAGCAGTACTTC. The full variable domain, with the rest looked up from reference TRBV18 and TRBJ2-7, is NAGVMQNPRHLVRRRGQEARLRCSPMKGHSHVYWYRQLPEEGLKFMVYLQKENIIDESGMPKERFSAEFPKEGPSILRIQQVVRGDSAAYFCASSQQGAQDEQYFGPGTRLTVT.

With regard to this clone: The junction does not match germline at one end; this may be a read error. V usage is TRBV7-7 and J usage is TRBJ2-5; 10 positions agree with TRBD1. Per the germline V gene, CDR1 is SSHAT and CDR2 is FNYEAQ (reference sequence). This CDR3 has 15 residues. CDR3 nucleotides: TGTGCTAGCAGCACTAATCCGGGACAGGGGCAGACCCAGTACTTC. Its translation is CASSTNPGQGQTQYF.

The chain has TRBV18 and TRBJ1-2; the D is unclear. Between the trimmed V and J ends, which lost 3 bases and 6 bases, there was a span of 14 bases. Germline V CDR1 and CDR2: KGHSH, LQKENI. The CDR3 consists of 14 residues. This CDR3 reads CASSPMRESDGYTF. The CDR3 DNA sequence: TGTGCCAGCTCACCCATGAGGGAGTCGGATGGCTACACCTTC.

This clone appeared a single time. This chain joins TRBV9 and TRBJ2-3, with TRBD2 matching over 10 bases. Germline loops: CDR1 SGDLS, CDR2 YYNGEE. The CDR3 has 16 amino acids. The junction had 15 bases not matched to a gene; V was cut back by 3 bases and J by 11 bases. The CDR3 sequence is CASSAPGAGGPLEQYF. CDR3 coding DNA: TGTGCCAGCAGCGCCCCTGGAGCGGGAGGGCCTTTAGAGCAGTATTTT. Full variable domain (missing parts from reference TRBV9 and TRBJ2-3): DSGVTQTPKHLITATGQRVTLRCSPRSGDLSVYWYQQSLDQGLQFLIQYYNGEERAKGNILERFSAQQFPDLHSELNLSSLELGDSALYFCASSAPGAGGPLEQYFGPGTRLTVL.

The genes are TRBV7-6 and TRBJ2-5; 13 nucleotides match TRBD2. Per germline, CDR1 SGHVS and CDR2 FNYEAQ. The CDR3 has 16 residues. With V trimmed by 5 bases and J by 3 bases, 6 bases remained unmatched. CDR3 sequence (DNA): TGTGCCAGCAGCAAATTCGGGACTAGCGGGGAAGAGACCCAGTACTTC. It is translated as CASSKFGTSGEETQYF. Full variable domain (remainder filled in from reference TRBV7-6 and TRBJ2-5): GAGVSQSPRYKVTKRGQDVALRCDPISGHVSLYWYRQALGQGPEFLTYFNYEAQQDKSGLPNDRFSAERPEGSISTLTIQRTEQRDSAMYRCASSKFGTSGEETQYFGPGTRLLVL.

This clone was observed once. The chain carries TRBV6-1 and TRBJ2-5; 15 nucleotides line up with TRBD2. After removal of 4 bases from V and 4 bases from J, the junction contained 1 base not matched to a gene. The CDR3 consists of 15 residues. From germline, CDR1 is MNHNS and CDR2 SASEGT. CDR3 sequence reads: CASSGTSGGAETQYF. The CDR3 DNA follows: TGTGCCAGCAGTGGGACTAGCGGGGGGGCAGAGACCCAGTACTTC.

The genes are TRBV18 and TRBJ2-5; tentatively, D is TRBD1 (6 bases). Germline assignment: CDR1 KGHSH and CDR2 LQKENI. Trimming took off 3 bases at V and 5 bases at J, with 10 bases between the two ends. The CDR3 is 13 residues long. The CDR3 DNA is TGTGCCAGCTCACCCACAGGGCCCGAGACCCAGTACTTC. The encoded protein is CASSPTGPETQYF.

The chain joins TRBV6-5 to TRBJ2-7; the match to TRBD2 covers 10 bases. CDR3 length: 13 amino acids. Germline V lookup: CDR1 MNHEY, CDR2 SVGAGI. J was trimmed by 7 bases and V by 6 bases; bases with no gene match: 6. CDR3 in amino acids: CASRGLAGDEQYF. As DNA, the CDR3 is TGTGCCAGCAGAGGGCTAGCGGGAGATGAGCAGTACTTC.

The V call is TRBV29-1, the J call TRBJ1-1; D unclear. CDR3 length: 14 residues. Germline V lookup: CDR1 SQVTM, CDR2 ANQGSEA. With 7 bases removed from V and 0 bases from J, the gap between germline ends came to 15 bases. The CDR3 sequence is CSAGPDQLNTEAFF. The CDR3 nucleotides read TGCAGCGCCGGACCTGATCAGCTGAACACTGAAGCTTTCTTT.

This clone was recorded only once. The chain couples TRBV5-1 to TRBJ2-7; D is perhaps TRBD2 (6 bases). This CDR3 contains 16 residues. V was trimmed by 4 bases and J by 0 bases, leaving 17 bases between them. Germline V gene sequence: CDR1 SGHRS, CDR2 YFSETQ. Here the CDR3 DNA reads TGCGCCAGCAGCCCCTCCCTTGCGGGGAGCTCCTACGAGCAGTACTTC. Amino acids: CASSPSLAGSSYEQYF.

The chain links TRBV6-1 to TRBJ2-7; 9 bases align to TRBD1. The CDR3 has 14 amino acids. Per the germline V gene, CDR1 is MNHNS and CDR2 is SASEGT. V shed 5 bases and J 5 bases; nucleotides not matched to a gene: 7. CDR3 nucleotides: TGTGCCAGCAGTTTTGGGACAGGGAGAGACGAGCAGTACTTC. Its translation is CASSFGTGRDEQYF.

The chain recombines TRBV28 with TRBJ1-1, with a weak D call TRBD1 (6 bases). V was trimmed by 5 bases and J by 2 bases, leaving 21 bases between them. This CDR3 spans 17 amino acids. The germline gives CDR1 MDHEN, CDR2 SYDVKM. The CDR3 sequence is CASSEPGGRDLNTEAFF. The CDR3 DNA is TGTGCCAGCAGTGAGCCGGGGGGGCGCGATCTCAACACTGAAGCTTTCTTT.

J is TRBJ2-7 and V is TRBV7-9, with D possibly TRBD2 on 5 matching bases. The CDR3 has 12 residues. The V gene's germline CDR1 is SEHNR and CDR2 FQNEAQ (reference sequence). The germline V and J ends were trimmed by 5 bases and 2 bases, with 7 bases remaining between them. In DNA form, the CDR3 reads TGTGCCAGCAGCGCCGGGACCTACGAGCAGTACTTC. It translates to CASSAGTYEQYF.

This chain uses TRBV6-1 with TRBJ2-1; no definite D call. The V and J ends lost 3 bases and 5 bases respectively, with 11 bases between them. CDR1 MNHNS and CDR2 SASEGT come from the germline V gene. The CDR3 sequence is 14 residues long. The CDR3 is CASSDNTANNEQFF. Here the CDR3 DNA reads TGTGCCAGCAGTGACAATACCGCGAACAATGAGCAGTTCTTC.

CDR3 in DNA: TGCGCCAGCAGCCCATCAATCCGTAGCGGGGGAGGAGACGAGCAGTACTTC. It is translated as CASSPSIRSGGGDEQYF. V and J are TRBV4-1 and TRBJ2-7; 9 nucleotides line up with TRBD2. This CDR3 contains 17 residues. Germline V CDR1 and CDR2: MGHRA, YSYEKL. With V trimmed by 4 bases and J by 5 bases, 15 bases remained unmatched.

V and J are TRBV5-1 and TRBJ2-3; D perhaps matches TRBD2 (7 bases). The germline V gene has CDR1 SGHRS and CDR2 YFSETQ. Trimming cost V 0 bases and J 4 bases, with 12 bases left between them. This CDR3 is built from 15 residues. The DNA for the CDR3 is TGCGCCAGCAGCTTGGCGGGGGGCGGCGCAGATACGCAGTATTTT. Translation: CASSLAGGGADTQYF.

The CDR3 DNA reads as TGTGCCAGCAGCTCCCGACAGATTTTAAGCACAGATACGCAGTATTTT. Residues: CASSSRQILSTDTQYF. This rearrangement joins TRBV7-8 to TRBJ2-3, with D possibly matching TRBD1 (5 bases). Between the trimmed V and J ends, which lost 4 bases and 0 bases, there was a span of 14 bases. Germline V gives CDR1 SGHVS, CDR2 FQNEAQ. The CDR3 contains 16 residues.

This chain connects TRBV2 to TRBJ2-5, with D tentatively TRBD1 (5 bases). The CDR3 covers 15 residues. Per the germline V gene, CDR1 is SNHLY and CDR2 is FYNNEI. V was shortened by 1 base and J by 5 bases, with 14 bases between the two germline ends. CDR3 in DNA: TGTGCCAGCAGTGAAGGGTTCAGGGCCATGGAGACCCAGTACTTC. This gives the protein CASSEGFRAMETQYF.

The rearrangement uses TRBV6-5 and TRBJ2-7, with D perhaps matching TRBD2 (6 bases). The CDR3 spans 12 residues. Trimming cost V 6 bases and J 6 bases, with 12 bases left between them. The V gene's germline CDR1 is MNHEY and CDR2 SVGAGI. The CDR3 reads CASRAGTFEQYF. CDR3 DNA sequence: TGTGCCAGCAGGGCGGGAACCTTCGAGCAGTACTTC.

The chain links TRBV6-5 to TRBJ2-5, with TRBD1 matching 9 bases. Trimming cost V 7 bases and J 2 bases; bases outside gene matches: 5. CDR1 and CDR2 (germline): MNHEY, SVGAGI. The CDR3 runs 14 residues. In nucleotides, the CDR3 is TGTGCCAGCACTAAAGGACAGGGGCAAGAGACCCAGTACTTC. This gives the protein CASTKGQGQETQYF.

The DNA for the CDR3 is TGTGCCAGCTCCCGGGACTCAGGAACTGAAGCTTTCTTT. This codes for CASSRDSGTEAFF. The chain employs TRBV2 and TRBJ1-1; D may be TRBD1 (5 bases). Per germline, CDR1 SNHLY and CDR2 FYNNEI. The CDR3 extends over 13 amino acids. V lost 8 bases, J lost 5 bases, and 15 bases lay in between.

The chain carries TRBV28 and TRBJ2-7; D is unclear. Germline lookup yields CDR1 MDHEN and CDR2 SYDVKM. This CDR3 region has 14 residues. The V and J ends lost 6 bases and 4 bases respectively, with 16 bases between them. In DNA form, the CDR3 reads TGTGCCAGCAGCCCGGGCCTTCCGAAATACGAGCAGTACTTC. It specifies CASSPGLPKYEQYF.

The chain is built from TRBV11-1 and TRBJ2-7; TRBD1 is a possible D gene (5 bases). The CDR3 totals 14 residues. The V gene lost 2 bases and the J gene lost 3 bases, with 11 bases spanning the gap. CDR1 is SGHAT, CDR2 FQDESV, per germline (reference sequence). Written as DNA, the CDR3 is TGTGCCAGCAGCTTAAACCCTAGGGGCTACGAGCAGTACTTC. This translates into CASSLNPRGYEQYF.

The count of this clone is one. V gene TRBV28 combines with J gene TRBJ2-7, with D perhaps matching TRBD1 (6 bases). V was trimmed by 5 bases and J by 0 bases, leaving 11 bases between them. The CDR3 has 14 residues. Germline CDR1 MDHEN, CDR2 SYDVKM. The CDR3 spells CASSAQGSSYEQYF. The DNA of the CDR3 is TGTGCCAGCAGTGCGCAGGGGAGCTCCTACGAGCAGTACTTC.

The chain has TRBV28 and TRBJ2-1; 8 bases fit TRBD1. The J segment lost 7 bases and the V segment lost 1 base, leaving 6 bases of the junction unmatched. The CDR3 is made up of 15 amino acids. From germline, CDR1 is MDHEN and CDR2 SYDVKM. For the CDR3, the DNA is TGTGCCAGCAGTTTATTCGGACAGGGTTGGAATGAGCAGTTCTTC. Its protein product is CASSLFGQGWNEQFF.

A note on this clone: This sample includes further DNA sequences coding for the same CDR3. The chain has TRBV27 and TRBJ1-5; 8 bases agree with TRBD1. Trimming cost V 6 bases and J 6 bases; bases outside gene matches: 7. Germline V CDR1 and CDR2: MNHEY, SMNVEV (reference sequence). The CDR3 contains 14 residues. The CDR3 DNA follows: TGTGCCAGCAGCCCCGGGACAGGTGGTCAGCCCCAGCATTTT. Protein: CASSPGTGGQPQHF.

The V and J genes are TRBV5-1 and TRBJ1-1; the D gene is possibly TRBD1 (5 bases). The germline gives CDR1 SGHRS, CDR2 YFSETQ. The CDR3 is made up of 15 amino acids. V was trimmed by 0 bases and J by 1 base, leaving 10 bases between them. CDR3 in amino acids: CASSLAITGNTEAFF. CDR3 DNA sequence: TGCGCCAGCAGCTTGGCGATAACAGGGAACACTGAAGCTTTCTTT.

The gene calls are TRBV21-1 and TRBJ2-7; TRBD1, as called in the table, went unchecked against the DNA. TRBV21-1 is listed as a pseudogene. The CDR3 has 18 residues. The CDR3: CASSKGKGGQEDYYEQYF. In DNA form, the CDR3 reads TGTGCCAGCAGCAAAGGCAAAGGTGGACAGGAAGACTACTACGAGCAGTACTTC.

The chain is built from TRBV7-9 and TRBJ2-2, with a tentative D call TRBD2 (5 bases). V shed 4 bases and J shed 5 bases, with 14 bases lying between them. The germline V gene encodes CDR1 SEHNR and CDR2 FQNEAQ (reference sequence). This CDR3 spans 15 amino acids. Written as DNA, the CDR3 is TGTGCCAGCAGCTCTCCGGGGAGTAGGACCGGGGAGCTGTTTTTT. Translation: CASSSPGSRTGELFF.

The CDR3 protein is CASSLNPNYGYTF. CDR3 in DNA: TGTGCCAGCAGCCTAAACCCTAACTATGGCTACACCTTC. The chain uses TRBV5-5 and TRBJ1-2; D unclear. Trimming removed 4 bases from V and 0 bases from J, with 7 bases in between. This CDR3 region has 13 residues. Germline loops: CDR1 SGHKS, CDR2 YYEKEE (reference sequence). The full variable domain, completed using reference TRBV5-5 and TRBJ1-2, is DAGVTQSPTHLIKTRGQQVTLRCSPISGHKSVSWYQQVLGQGPQFIFQYYEKEERGRGNFPDRFSARQFPNYSSELNVNALLLGDSALYLCASSLNPNYGYTFGSGTRLTVV.

The rearrangement uses TRBV6-1 and TRBJ2-7, with unresolved D. The germline V gene has CDR1 MNHNS and CDR2 SASEGT. This CDR3 region has 12 residues. Trimming removed 6 bases at V and 4 bases at J, with 10 bases between. The CDR3 reads CASSIQNYEQYF. The CDR3 DNA follows: TGTGCCAGCAGCATTCAGAATTACGAGCAGTACTTC.

The chain combines TRBV28 with TRBJ2-7; D gene uncertain. This CDR3 is 12 amino acids long. The germline V and J ends were trimmed by 7 bases and 2 bases, with 9 bases remaining between them. Germline CDR1 MDHEN, CDR2 SYDVKM. CDR3 region: CASIGRPYEQYF. CDR3 sequence (DNA): TGTGCCAGCATCGGCAGACCCTACGAGCAGTACTTC.